Shown below are 9 T cell receptor beta chains from a single sample sequenced in a study of blood T cell repertoires in COVID-19. TCRdb's table, derived via immunoSEQ multiplex PCR, lists solely in-frame clones and lacks some. The table has about 240,000 clones, around 84% seen once; the top ten hold 3.4%. The sample consisted of peripheral blood. Every receptor here comes from a woman between 18 and 29 years old with acute or convalescent COVID-19.

The chain uses TRBV29-1 and TRBJ2-4; 8 bases match TRBD1. The ends lost 6 bases at V and 6 bases at J; junction bases unmatched: 4. There are 12 residues in the CDR3. Looked up from germline, CDR1 is SQVTM and CDR2 is ANQGSEA. The CDR3 region has the DNA TGCAGCGTAGCCACAGGGGGAAACATTCAGTACTTC. Protein: CSVATGGNIQYF.

V is TRBV2 and J is TRBJ2-1; no reliable D call. The germline gives CDR1 SNHLY, CDR2 FYNNEI. The CDR3 consists of 15 residues. V was trimmed by 7 bases and J by 5 bases, leaving 18 bases between them. The CDR3 coding sequence is TGTGCCAGCATTTGGTCTCGCGGATCTGACAATGAGCAGTTCTTC. Protein: CASIWSRGSDNEQFF. Filled out from reference TRBV2 and TRBJ2-1, the complete variable domain reads EPEVTQTPSHQVTQMGQEVILRCVPISNHLYFYWYRQILGQKVEFLVSFYNNEISEKSEIFDDQFSVERPDGSNFTLKIRSTKLEDSAMYFCASIWSRGSDNEQFFGPGTRLTVL.

J is TRBJ2-3 and V is TRBV28; D perhaps matches TRBD1 (6 bases). Per the germline V gene, CDR1 is MDHEN and CDR2 is SYDVKM. V gave up 6 bases and J gave up 6 bases, with 16 bases separating them. The CDR3 has 14 amino acids. Written as DNA, the CDR3 is TGTGCCAGCAGGGGAAGGGGGTTGCGGGATACGCAGTATTTT. Amino acids: CASRGRGLRDTQYF.

The V and J genes are TRBV5-1 and TRBJ2-3; 8 bases are shared with TRBD2. V dropped 6 bases and J dropped 3; count of bases not matched to a gene: 6. The CDR3 is made up of 14 amino acids. Germline V gene data show CDR1 as SGHRS and CDR2 as YFSETQ. This CDR3 reads CASTPGTSTDTQYF. In DNA form, the CDR3 reads TGCGCCAGCACCCCGGGGACTAGTACAGATACGCAGTATTTT. The complete variable domain, with remaining parts taken from reference TRBV5-1 and TRBJ2-3, reads KAGVTQTPRYLIKTRGQQVTLSCSPISGHRSVSWYQQTPGQGLQFLFEYFSETQRNKGNFPGRFSGRQFSNSRSEMNVSTLELGDSALYLCASTPGTSTDTQYFGPGTRLTVL.

As for this clone: Other DNA sequences from this sample encode an identical CDR3 as well. The rearrangement uses TRBV30 and TRBJ1-6; D is ambiguous. The CDR3 contains 13 residues. V was shortened by 0 bases and J by 13 bases, with 13 bases between the two germline ends. CDR1 is GTSNPN and CDR2 is SVGIG in the germline V gene (reference sequence). CDR3 region: CAWSVPGGGPLHF. The CDR3 DNA reads as TGTGCCTGGAGTGTACCGGGCGGAGGGCCCCTCCACTTT. Full variable domain (outside the CDR3, taken from reference TRBV30 and TRBJ1-6): SQTIHQWPATLVQPVGSPLSLECTVEGTSNPNLYWYRQAAGRGLQLLFYSVGIGQISSEVPQNLSASRPQDRQFILSSKKLLLSDSGFYLCAWSVPGGGPLHFGNGTRLTVT.

V and J are TRBV15 and TRBJ1-4, with 9 bases lining up with TRBD1. Unmatched junction bases numbered 10, after V lost 3 bases and J lost 8 bases. CDR1 LNHNV and CDR2 YYDKDF come from the germline V gene (reference sequence). The CDR3 consists of 16 residues. The CDR3 reads CATSREKDRGREKLFF. The DNA of the CDR3 is TGTGCCACCAGCAGGGAAAAGGACAGGGGACGGGAAAAACTGTTTTTT.

The chain is built from TRBV20-1 and TRBJ1-6; possible D gene TRBD1, 6 bases. V shed 3 bases and J shed 7 bases, with 16 bases lying between them. Germline V gives CDR1 DFQATT, CDR2 SNEGSKA (reference sequence). CDR3 length equals 15 residues. The CDR3 loop is CSASPSNRANSPLHF. The CDR3 region has the DNA TGCAGTGCTAGTCCATCCAACAGGGCGAATTCACCCCTCCACTTT.

This clone was recorded a few times. J is TRBJ1-1 and V is TRBV18; 9 bases fit TRBD1. This CDR3 is 15 amino acids long. V lost 3 bases to trimming and J lost 5 bases; unmatched junction nucleotides: 7. CDR1 and CDR2 from the germline V gene are KGHSH and LQKENI. CDR3 bases: TGTGCCAGCTCACCCGGGACAGGGATTCGTACTGAAGCTTTCTTT. It is translated as CASSPGTGIRTEAFF.

This rearrangement joins TRBV28 to TRBJ1-2, with 7 positions matching TRBD1. J lost 0 bases, V lost 6 bases, and 1 base had no gene match. This CDR3 is 13 amino acids long. Germline V gives CDR1 MDHEN, CDR2 SYDVKM. CDR3 residues: CASRTGPNYGYTF. The CDR3 DNA reads as TGTGCCAGCAGGACAGGGCCTAACTATGGCTACACCTTC.